Listed below are T cell receptor beta chains from one sample, sequenced in a study of blood T cells in healthy people across ages. TCRdb fed the 5' RACE reads into MiXCR, producing one record per CDR3 protein. The sample shows roughly 1,100,000 distinct CDR3 sequences, about 25% of them seen only once. These same records also appear under a second study, on T cells of mothers and their children.

Sequences were obtained from blood. The receptor set was obtained from a girl aged 2-15 years in good health. Each CDR3 is given with its conserved first and last residue. The order of the fields is clone size, V gene, J gene, D gene, CDR3 protein, CDR3 DNA. A D gene is named only where the DNA matches it firmly. Clone size, where shown, is once, few, many, or a class for clones that have expanded.

>.|TRBV11-2|TRBJ2-3|.
CASSLVGNTDTQYF
TGTGCCAGCAGCTTAGTAGGAAACACAGATACGCAGTATTTT
>.|TRBV6-4|TRBJ2-1|.
CASSPEVGDEQFF
TGTGCCAGCAGTCCGGAGGTGGGGGATGAGCAGTTCTTC
>many|TRBV20-1|TRBJ2-5|TRBD2
CSASSGETQYF
TGCAGTGCTTCTAGCGGGGAGACCCAGTACTTC
>.|TRBV6-1|TRBJ2-3|.
CASSEGRADTQYF
TGCGCCAGCAGTGAAGGGCGGGCAGATACGCAGTATTTT
>once|TRBV6-2/TRBV6-3|TRBJ2-7|.
CASSYQAGYEQYF
TGTGCCAGCAGTTATCAGGCGGGCTACGAGCAGTACTTC
>few|TRBV12-3/TRBV12-4|TRBJ2-7|.
CASSLTRYGEQYF
TGTGCCAGCAGTTTAACACGGTATGGCGAGCAGTACTTC
>few|TRBV7-9|TRBJ1-1|.
CASSLGSVAGTQAFF
TGTGCCAGCAGCTTAGGTTCCGTGGCGGGGACCCAAGCTTTCTTT
>.|TRBV6-6|TRBJ1-4|.
CASSYVRGVNEKLFF
TGTGCCAGCAGTTACGTCCGGGGGGTTAATGAAAAACTGTTTTTT
>.|TRBV10-3|TRBJ2-1|TRBD2
CAISESGASGRPYNEQFF
TGTGCCATCAGTGAGTCGGGGGCTAGCGGGAGACCCTACAATGAGCAGTTCTTC
>.|TRBV7-6|TRBJ2-5|TRBD1
CASSLTWDRVLETQYF
TGTGCCAGCAGCTTAACCTGGGACAGGGTGCTAGAGACCCAGTACTTC
>few|TRBV6-1|TRBJ2-5|TRBD2
CASSHSRGDQETQYF
TGTGCCAGCAGTCATTCCCGGGGGGACCAAGAGACCCAGTACTTC
>few|TRBV6-1|TRBJ2-6|.
CASRVKVGDPGANVLTF
TGTGCCAGCAGGGTAAAGGTGGGGGACCCTGGGGCCAACGTCCTGACTTTC
>once|TRBV10-3|TRBJ1-1|.
CAISPTLETEAFF
TGTGCCATCAGTCCTACCTTGGAGACTGAAGCTTTCTTT
>.|TRBV15|TRBJ1-3|.
CATSSYKGNTIYF
TGTGCCACCAGCAGTTATAAAGGAAACACCATATATTTT
>few|TRBV29-1|TRBJ2-7|TRBD1
CSVWDRVYEQYF
TGCAGCGTTTGGGACAGGGTCTACGAGCAGTACTTC
>.|TRBV14|TRBJ2-1|.
CASSLRGPAYNEQFF
TGTGCCAGCAGTCTGAGGGGTCCCGCCTACAATGAGCAGTTCTTC
>few|TRBV12-3/TRBV12-4|TRBJ2-1|.
CASTLTYTYNEQFF
TGTGCCAGCACCTTGACGTACACTTACAATGAGCAGTTCTTC
>.|TRBV7-3|TRBJ2-3|TRBD2
CASSSAPAGGLDTQYF
TGTGCCAGCAGCTCCGCCCCAGCGGGGGGATTGGATACGCAGTATTTT
>.|TRBV11-1|TRBJ2-5|.
CASSFDSGTQYF
TGTGCCAGCAGCTTTGATAGCGGGACCCAGTACTTC
>.|TRBV27|TRBJ1-5|TRBD1
CASSYRGQGGNQPQHF
TGTGCCAGCAGTTATCGAGGACAGGGGGGCAATCAGCCCCAGCATTTT
>few|TRBV29-1|TRBJ2-7|TRBD2
CSGRLAYEQYF
TGCAGCGGGAGACTAGCTTACGAGCAGTACTTC
>few|TRBV6-5|TRBJ2-1|.
CASRADHNNEQFF
TGTGCCAGCAGAGCCGACCACAATAATGAGCAGTTCTTC
>.|TRBV27|TRBJ2-1|TRBD2
CASSFMLAGNNEQFF
TGCGCCAGCAGTTTTATGCTAGCGGGGAACAATGAGCAGTTCTTC
>few|TRBV7-2|TRBJ1-2|.
CASSLETLNYGYTF
TGTGCCAGCAGCTTAGAGACACTTAACTATGGCTACACCTTC
>.|TRBV12-3/TRBV12-4|TRBJ2-4|.
CASSPRDAKNIQYF
TGTGCCAGCAGTCCCAGGGATGCCAAAAACATTCAGTACTTC
>.|TRBV11-2|TRBJ1-6|TRBD1
CASSTRTGLYSPLHF
TGTGCCAGCAGCACCAGGACAGGGCTTTATTCACCCCTCCACTTT
>.|TRBV29-1|TRBJ1-4|.
CSAIGEKLFF
TGCAGCGCAATAGGTGAAAAACTGTTTTTT
>.|TRBV6-2/TRBV6-3|TRBJ1-1|.
CASTQRGPEAFF
TGTGCCAGCACCCAGCGGGGGCCTGAAGCTTTCTTT
>.|TRBV6-2/TRBV6-3|TRBJ1-2|.
CASAEDRNYGYTF
TGTGCCTCGGCGGAGGATCGGAACTATGGCTACACCTTC
>few|TRBV20-1|TRBJ2-1|.
CSASQAVENEQFF
TGCAGTGCTAGTCAAGCGGTTGAGAATGAGCAGTTCTTC
>.|TRBV4-1|TRBJ2-1|TRBD2
CASDDASGSGEQFF
TGCGCCAGCGACGACGCTAGCGGGAGTGGTGAGCAGTTCTTC
>many|TRBV29-1|TRBJ2-7|TRBD1
CSVVGTGAYEQYF
TGCAGCGTTGTAGGGACAGGGGCCTACGAGCAGTACTTC
>few|TRBV18|TRBJ2-3|.
CASSPPFLQGADTQYF
TGTGCCAGCTCACCCCCGTTTTTACAGGGCGCAGATACGCAGTATTTT
>.|TRBV27|TRBJ1-2|.
CASSFGYGPTAGYTF
TGTGCCAGCAGTTTCGGGTACGGACCCACCGCGGGCTACACCTTC
>.|TRBV25-1|TRBJ2-2|TRBD2
CASRTSGRGNGELFF
TGTGCCAGCAGGACTAGCGGGAGAGGTAACGGGGAGCTGTTTTTT
>.|TRBV12-3/TRBV12-4|TRBJ2-1|.
CASSFFPGDEQFF
TGTGCCAGCAGTTTCTTCCCAGGGGATGAGCAGTTCTTC
>.|TRBV27|TRBJ2-5|.
CASSPMILFQETQYF
TGTGCCAGCAGCCCCATGATCCTATTCCAAGAGACCCAGTACTTC
>few|TRBV7-9|TRBJ2-5|TRBD2
CASSLSAGLKETQYF
TGTGCCAGCAGCTTATCAGCGGGGCTAAAAGAGACCCAGTACTTC
>.|TRBV4-1|TRBJ2-5|.
CASSFRAGETQYF
TGCGCCAGCAGCTTCCGGGCCGGGGAGACCCAGTACTTC
>few|TRBV7-2|TRBJ2-7|.
CASSYPDTNYEQYF
TGTGCCAGCAGCTATCCAGACACAAACTACGAGCAGTACTTC
>.|TRBV7-9|TRBJ2-7|.
CASSGGTDFYEQYF
TGTGCCAGCAGCGGGGGGACAGATTTCTACGAGCAGTACTTC
>few|TRBV6-6|TRBJ2-3|TRBD2
CASSQSGLAGSDTQYF
TGTGCCAGCAGTCAGTCGGGACTAGCGGGGTCGGATACGCAGTATTTT
>.|TRBV6-5|TRBJ1-5|TRBD1
CASSYFRDRGSSQPQHF
TGTGCCAGCAGTTACTTCCGAGACAGGGGTTCCAGTCAGCCCCAGCATTTT
>many|TRBV12-3/TRBV12-4|TRBJ2-3|.
CASSRTTDTQYF
TGTGCCAGCAGCCGAACCACAGATACGCAGTATTTT
>.|TRBV5-1|TRBJ1-6|.
CASRESPYNSPLHF
TGCGCCAGCAGAGAGAGCCCCTATAATTCACCCCTCCACTTT
>few|TRBV11-2|TRBJ1-1|TRBD1
CASSSLQGAGTEAFF
TGTGCCAGCAGCTCGTTACAGGGGGCTGGCACTGAAGCTTTCTTT
>.|TRBV7-9|TRBJ2-7|TRBD1
CASSSGDRGLDEQYF
TGTGCCAGCAGCTCCGGGGACAGGGGGCTAGACGAGCAGTACTTC